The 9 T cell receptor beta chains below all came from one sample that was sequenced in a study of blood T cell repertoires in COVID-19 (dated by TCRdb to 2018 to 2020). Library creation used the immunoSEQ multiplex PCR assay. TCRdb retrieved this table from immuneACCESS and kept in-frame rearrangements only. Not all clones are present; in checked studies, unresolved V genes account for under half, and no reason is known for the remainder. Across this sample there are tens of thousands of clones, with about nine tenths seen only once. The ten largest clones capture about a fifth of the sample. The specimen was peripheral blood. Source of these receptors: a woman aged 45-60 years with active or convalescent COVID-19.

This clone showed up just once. CDR3 loop: CATSDPQGNTGELFF. The CDR3 region has the DNA TGTGCCACCAGTGACCCACAGGGGAACACCGGGGAGCTGTTTTTT. V gene TRBV24-1 combines with J gene TRBJ2-2; possibly TRBD1 for D (6 bases). Trimming took 4 bases from V and 1 from J, leaving 9 bases between them. This CDR3 contains 15 residues. Germline V gives CDR1 KGHDR, CDR2 SFDVKD.

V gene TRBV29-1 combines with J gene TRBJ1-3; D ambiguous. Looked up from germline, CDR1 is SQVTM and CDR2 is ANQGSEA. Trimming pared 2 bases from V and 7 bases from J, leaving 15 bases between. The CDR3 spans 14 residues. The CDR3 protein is CSVELANARNTIYF. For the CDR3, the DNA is TGCAGCGTTGAATTAGCTAATGCGAGGAACACCATATATTTT.

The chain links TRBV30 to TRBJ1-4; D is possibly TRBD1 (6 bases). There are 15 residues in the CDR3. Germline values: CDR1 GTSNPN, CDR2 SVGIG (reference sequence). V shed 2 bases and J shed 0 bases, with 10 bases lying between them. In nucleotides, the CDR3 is TGTGCCTGGAGTCAGGACAGCGCAACTAATGAAAAACTGTTTTTT. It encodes CAWSQDSATNEKLFF. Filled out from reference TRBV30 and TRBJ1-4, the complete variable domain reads SQTIHQWPATLVQPVGSPLSLECTVEGTSNPNLYWYRQAAGRGLQLLFYSVGIGQISSEVPQNLSASRPQDRQFILSSKKLLLSDSGFYLCAWSQDSATNEKLFFGSGTQLSVL.

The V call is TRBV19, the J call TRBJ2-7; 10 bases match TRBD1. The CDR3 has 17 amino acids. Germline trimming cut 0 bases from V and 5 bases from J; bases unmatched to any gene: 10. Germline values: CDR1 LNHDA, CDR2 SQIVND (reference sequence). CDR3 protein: CASSIDPSGTGEHEQYF. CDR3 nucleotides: TGTGCCAGTAGTATAGATCCCTCCGGGACAGGGGAGCACGAGCAGTACTTC.

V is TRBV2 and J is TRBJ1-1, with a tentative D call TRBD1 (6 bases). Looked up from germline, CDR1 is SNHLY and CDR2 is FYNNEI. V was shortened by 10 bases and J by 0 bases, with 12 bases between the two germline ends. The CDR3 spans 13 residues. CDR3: CATGETMNTEAFF. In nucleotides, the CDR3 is TGTGCCACAGGGGAGACTATGAACACTGAAGCTTTCTTT.

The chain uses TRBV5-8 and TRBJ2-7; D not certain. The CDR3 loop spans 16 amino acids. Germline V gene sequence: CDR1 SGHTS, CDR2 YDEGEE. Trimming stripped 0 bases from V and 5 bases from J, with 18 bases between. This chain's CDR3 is CASSLVLGEPVNEQYF. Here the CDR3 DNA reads TGTGCCAGCAGCTTGGTTTTAGGAGAGCCAGTGAACGAGCAGTACTTC. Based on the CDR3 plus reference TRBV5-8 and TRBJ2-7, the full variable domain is EAGVTQSPTHLIKTRGQQATLRCSPISGHTSVYWYQQALGLGLQFLLWYDEGEERNRGNFPPRFSGRQFPNYSSELNVNALELEDSALYLCASSLVLGEPVNEQYFGPGTRLTVT.

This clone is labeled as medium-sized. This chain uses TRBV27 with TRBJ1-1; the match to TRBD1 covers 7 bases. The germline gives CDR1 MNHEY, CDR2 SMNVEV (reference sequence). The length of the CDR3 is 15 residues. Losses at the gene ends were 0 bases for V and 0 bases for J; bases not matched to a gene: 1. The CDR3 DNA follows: TGTGCCAGCAGTTTATCGACAGGGTTGAACACTGAAGCTTTCTTT. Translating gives CASSLSTGLNTEAFF.

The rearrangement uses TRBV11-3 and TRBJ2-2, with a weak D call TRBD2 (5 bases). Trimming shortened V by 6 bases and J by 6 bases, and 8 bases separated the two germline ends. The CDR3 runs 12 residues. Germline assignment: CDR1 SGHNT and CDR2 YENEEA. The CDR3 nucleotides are TGTGCCAGCAGTACTAGTCCCGGGGAGCTGTTTTTT. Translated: CASSTSPGELFF.

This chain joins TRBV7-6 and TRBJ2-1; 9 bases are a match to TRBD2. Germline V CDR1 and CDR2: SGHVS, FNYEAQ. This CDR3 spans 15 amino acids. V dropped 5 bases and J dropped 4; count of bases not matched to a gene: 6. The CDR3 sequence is CASSSTSGPYNEQFF. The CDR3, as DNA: TGTGCCAGCAGCAGCACTAGCGGGCCTTACAATGAGCAGTTCTTC.